Listed below are T cell receptor beta chains from one sample, sequenced in a study of CD8 T cells in ankylosing spondylitis. A single record per CDR3 protein comes from TCRdb applying MiXCR to the 5' RACE reads. The table shows some 400,000 distinct CDR3 sequences, with approximately 20% occurring only once. Sequenced material: blood, either unsorted or a sorted T cell fraction (not recorded which). The receptor source for this set is a male donor with ankylosing spondylitis. Each CDR3 is given with its conserved first and last residue. D genes are given only for firm matches. Clone size is stated in some rows and not others, as once, few, many or a class when expanded.

j_gene: TRBJ2-5
abundance: -
d_gene: -
v_gene: TRBV10-3
CDR3nt: TGTGCCATCAGTGGATCCGGGACTTTACAAGAGACCCAGTACTTC
CDR3aa: CAISGSGTLQETQYF

j_gene: TRBJ1-2
abundance: -
d_gene: TRBD1
v_gene: TRBV19
CDR3nt: TGTGCCAGTAAGGCCCCGACAGGGGCTGGGGGCTACACCTTC
CDR3aa: CASKAPTGAGGYTF

j_gene: TRBJ2-3
abundance: many
d_gene: -
v_gene: TRBV12-3/TRBV12-4
CDR3nt: TGTGCCAGCAGTTTAGAGGGCACAGATACGCAGTATTTT
CDR3aa: CASSLEGTDTQYF

j_gene: TRBJ2-3
abundance: few
d_gene: TRBD1
v_gene: TRBV24-1
CDR3nt: TGTGCCACCAGTGACCCGACAGGGGTAGGCACAGATACGCAGTATTTT
CDR3aa: CATSDPTGVGTDTQYF

j_gene: TRBJ2-5
abundance: -
d_gene: TRBD1
v_gene: TRBV20-1
CDR3nt: TGCAGTGCTAGAGAGGGGACAGGTCGTCGACAAGGGGCCCAGTACTTC
CDR3aa: CSAREGTGRRQGAQYF

j_gene: TRBJ2-3
abundance: -
d_gene: TRBD2
v_gene: TRBV5-1
CDR3nt: TGCGCCAGCAGCCTGGGACTAGCGGGACCCACAGATACGCAGTATTTT
CDR3aa: CASSLGLAGPTDTQYF

j_gene: TRBJ2-2
abundance: -
d_gene: -
v_gene: TRBV5-1
CDR3nt: TGCGCCAGCAGCCTAACAACAGGGCTCACCGGGGAGCTGTTTTTT
CDR3aa: CASSLTTGLTGELFF

j_gene: TRBJ1-1
abundance: -
d_gene: -
v_gene: TRBV20-1
CDR3nt: TGCAGTGCCGGGCGGGCTTTCTTT
CDR3aa: CSAGRAFF

j_gene: TRBJ2-7
abundance: many
d_gene: -
v_gene: TRBV28
CDR3nt: TGTGCCAGCAGTTTGGTCCCAGCCACCTACGAGCAGTACTTC
CDR3aa: CASSLVPATYEQYF

j_gene: TRBJ1-1
abundance: few
d_gene: -
v_gene: TRBV19
CDR3nt: TGTGCCAGTAGTCCCCCCGGCGGGCAGAGCCTAGCTTTCTTT
CDR3aa: CASSPPGGQSLAFF

j_gene: TRBJ2-1
abundance: -
d_gene: -
v_gene: TRBV5-1
CDR3nt: TGCGCCAGCAGCCAGACTAGATCGGGAAATGAGCAGTTCTTC
CDR3aa: CASSQTRSGNEQFF

j_gene: TRBJ2-3
abundance: -
d_gene: -
v_gene: TRBV6-1
CDR3nt: TGTGCCAGCAGCCCCCGCCAGGCTAGCCCTTATAACACAGATACGCAGTATTTT
CDR3aa: CASSPRQASPYNTDTQYF

j_gene: TRBJ2-7
abundance: few
d_gene: -
v_gene: TRBV3-1
CDR3nt: TGTGCCAGCAGCCGATCAGACACCTACGAGCAGTACTTC
CDR3aa: CASSRSDTYEQYF

j_gene: TRBJ2-3
abundance: -
d_gene: -
v_gene: TRBV20-1
CDR3nt: TGCAGTGCTAGAAGGCCTGCAACAGATACGCAGTATTTT
CDR3aa: CSARRPATDTQYF

j_gene: TRBJ2-1
abundance: few
d_gene: -
v_gene: TRBV20-1
CDR3nt: TGCAGTGCTGCTCGAGGGACATACAATGAGCAGTTCTTC
CDR3aa: CSAARGTYNEQFF

j_gene: TRBJ2-2
abundance: -
d_gene: TRBD1
v_gene: TRBV2
CDR3nt: TGTGCCAGCAGACCACGACAGGGCGAAACCGGGGAGCTGTTTTTT
CDR3aa: CASRPRQGETGELFF

j_gene: TRBJ2-7
abundance: -
d_gene: -
v_gene: TRBV27
CDR3nt: TGTGCCAGCAGCCTCCGGGACGATTCCAACGAGCAGTACTTC
CDR3aa: CASSLRDDSNEQYF

j_gene: TRBJ2-7
abundance: -
d_gene: -
v_gene: TRBV5-1
CDR3nt: TGCGCCAGCAGCTTGGTTGCCAGGGAATACGAGCAGTACTTC
CDR3aa: CASSLVAREYEQYF

j_gene: TRBJ2-7
abundance: few
d_gene: -
v_gene: TRBV21-1
CDR3nt: TGTGCCAGCAGCAGACAAGGGACTAGCGGGAGGAAGAGCTCCTACGAGCAGTACTTC
CDR3aa: CASSRQGTSGRKSSYEQYF

j_gene: TRBJ1-5
abundance: many
d_gene: TRBD1
v_gene: TRBV28
CDR3nt: TGTGCCAGCGGGGGACAGGGGTATCAGCCCCAGCATTTT
CDR3aa: CASGGQGYQPQHF

j_gene: TRBJ1-3
abundance: few
d_gene: -
v_gene: TRBV9
CDR3nt: TGTGCCAGCAGCGTAGTGGGGACCGGCGGCAACACCATATATTTT
CDR3aa: CASSVVGTGGNTIYF

j_gene: TRBJ2-2
abundance: few
d_gene: -
v_gene: TRBV2
CDR3nt: TGTGCCAGCAGTGAGGAACGAGGGCGGGCCGGGGAGCTGTTTTTT
CDR3aa: CASSEERGRAGELFF

j_gene: TRBJ2-3
abundance: -
d_gene: TRBD2
v_gene: TRBV7-2
CDR3nt: TGTGCCAGCAGCTTCCCCGGGACTAAGATAACGCAGTATTTT
CDR3aa: CASSFPGTKITQYF

j_gene: TRBJ1-2
abundance: -
d_gene: -
v_gene: TRBV29-1
CDR3nt: TGCAGCGTTGAAGGGTCAGACTATGGCTACACCTTC
CDR3aa: CSVEGSDYGYTF

j_gene: TRBJ1-5
abundance: few
d_gene: TRBD1
v_gene: TRBV27
CDR3nt: TGTGCCACCAAGACAGGGGGTAAGCCCCAGCATTTT
CDR3aa: CATKTGGKPQHF

j_gene: TRBJ2-7
abundance: few
d_gene: TRBD2
v_gene: TRBV30
CDR3nt: TGTGCCTGGAGAATCGGGAGGGACACCTACGAGCAGTACTTC
CDR3aa: CAWRIGRDTYEQYF

j_gene: TRBJ2-2
abundance: -
d_gene: -
v_gene: TRBV11-1
CDR3nt: TGTGCCAGCAGCTTAAAGTTGACTGGTCCCATTAACACCGGGGAGCTGTTTTTT
CDR3aa: CASSLKLTGPINTGELFF

j_gene: TRBJ2-1
abundance: few
d_gene: -
v_gene: TRBV5-1
CDR3nt: TGCGCCAGCAGCTTGAACAGTATCTCCTACAATGAGCAGTTCTTC
CDR3aa: CASSLNSISYNEQFF

j_gene: TRBJ2-2
abundance: -
d_gene: TRBD2
v_gene: TRBV3-1
CDR3nt: TGTGCCAGCAGCCAAGATTTCGTACGGGAGGCGGGAGGTGTAAACACCGGGGAGCTGTTTTTT
CDR3aa: CASSQDFVREAGGVNTGELFF

j_gene: TRBJ1-5
abundance: -
d_gene: -
v_gene: TRBV7-9
CDR3nt: TGTGCCAGCAGCCCCGAGGGGGAGGGCAATCAGCCCCAGCATTTT
CDR3aa: CASSPEGEGNQPQHF

j_gene: TRBJ2-2
abundance: -
d_gene: TRBD2
v_gene: TRBV6-5
CDR3nt: TGTGCCAGCAGTTGGACTAGCGGAACCACCGGGGAGCTGTTTTTT
CDR3aa: CASSWTSGTTGELFF

j_gene: TRBJ2-5
abundance: many
d_gene: -
v_gene: TRBV29-1
CDR3nt: TGCAGCGTTGAAGAGGCAGGGGCCCCGCTTCAGTACTTC
CDR3aa: CSVEEAGAPLQYF

j_gene: TRBJ2-3
abundance: -
d_gene: TRBD2
v_gene: TRBV2
CDR3nt: TGTGCCAGCAGTGCCGGGACTAGCAGTACAGATACGCAGTATTTT
CDR3aa: CASSAGTSSTDTQYF

j_gene: TRBJ2-5
abundance: few
d_gene: TRBD2
v_gene: TRBV9
CDR3nt: TGTGCCAGCAGCGAGACTAGCTCCCGAGTGGGGGAGACCCAGTACTTC
CDR3aa: CASSETSSRVGETQYF

j_gene: TRBJ2-1
abundance: few
d_gene: -
v_gene: TRBV29-1
CDR3nt: TGCAGCGCCTCAAGTCGGATACGCCCCGATGAGCAGTTCTTC
CDR3aa: CSASSRIRPDEQFF

j_gene: TRBJ1-5
abundance: few
d_gene: -
v_gene: TRBV12-3/TRBV12-4
CDR3nt: TGTGCCAGCAGTATCCGGGGTTTAAGCAATCAGCCCCAGCATTTT
CDR3aa: CASSIRGLSNQPQHF

j_gene: TRBJ2-3
abundance: few
d_gene: -
v_gene: TRBV24-1
CDR3nt: TGTGCCACCAGTGATTTGCGAAGGGAGGATACGCAGTATTTT
CDR3aa: CATSDLRREDTQYF

j_gene: TRBJ2-1
abundance: few
d_gene: -
v_gene: TRBV20-1
CDR3nt: TGCAGTGCTAGCGCCTTCGGAGGGATCTCCTACAATGAGCAGTTCTTC
CDR3aa: CSASAFGGISYNEQFF

j_gene: TRBJ2-6
abundance: few
d_gene: -
v_gene: TRBV5-1
CDR3nt: TGCGCCAGCAATAACCCCTCTGGGGCCAACGTCCTGACTTTC
CDR3aa: CASNNPSGANVLTF

j_gene: TRBJ1-3
abundance: -
d_gene: TRBD1
v_gene: TRBV12-3/TRBV12-4
CDR3nt: TGTGCCAGCAGTCCTTTCCTGACAGGGCTTGGAAACACCATATATTTT
CDR3aa: CASSPFLTGLGNTIYF

j_gene: TRBJ2-2
abundance: -
d_gene: -
v_gene: TRBV18
CDR3nt: TGTGCCAGCTCACCAGAGACCACCGGGGAGCTGTTTTTT
CDR3aa: CASSPETTGELFF

j_gene: TRBJ2-7
abundance: few
d_gene: -
v_gene: TRBV5-1
CDR3nt: TGCGCCAGCAGCACTACCGGCGGGGAACAATACGAGCAGTACTTC
CDR3aa: CASSTTGGEQYEQYF

j_gene: TRBJ2-3
abundance: -
d_gene: TRBD2
v_gene: TRBV29-1
CDR3nt: TGCAGCGTTTCTAGCGGGAGGGGATCAGATACGCAGTATTTT
CDR3aa: CSVSSGRGSDTQYF

j_gene: TRBJ2-7
abundance: few
d_gene: TRBD1
v_gene: TRBV5-1
CDR3nt: TGCGCCAGCAGCTTTCAACCGGGACAGGCCTACGAGCAGTACTTC
CDR3aa: CASSFQPGQAYEQYF

j_gene: TRBJ2-1
abundance: -
d_gene: -
v_gene: TRBV24-1
CDR3nt: TGTGCCACCAGTGATATCGGCGGGGACCGCAATGAGCAGTTCTTC
CDR3aa: CATSDIGGDRNEQFF

j_gene: TRBJ2-7
abundance: -
d_gene: -
v_gene: TRBV7-8
CDR3nt: TGTGCCAGCAGCTGGGAGGCAGAGCAGTACTTC
CDR3aa: CASSWEAEQYF

j_gene: TRBJ1-1
abundance: few
d_gene: -
v_gene: TRBV12-3/TRBV12-4
CDR3nt: TGTGCCAGCAGTGCATCGGGGGGCACTGAAGCTTTCTTT
CDR3aa: CASSASGGTEAFF

j_gene: TRBJ2-1
abundance: -
d_gene: -
v_gene: TRBV11-2
CDR3nt: TGTGCCAGCAGTCAAGAAGTAGGGGCAGTATACAATGAGCAGTTCTTC
CDR3aa: CASSQEVGAVYNEQFF

j_gene: TRBJ2-7
abundance: -
d_gene: -
v_gene: TRBV18
CDR3nt: TGTGCCAGCTCACCTCCGACAGAATTCTACGAGCAGTACTTC
CDR3aa: CASSPPTEFYEQYF